These 22 T cell receptor beta chains originate from one sample sequenced in a study of cytomegalovirus exposure and HLA in healthy donors. It was with 60 Vbeta and 13 Jbeta primers that the PCR ran. Assay used: immunoSEQ multiplex PCR; TCRdb lists only in-frame clones, some missing. The specimen's table records approximately 110,000 clones. Sequenced input: PBMCs. These receptors were obtained from a man between 25 and 39 years old in good health and CMV-seronegative.

The chain recombines TRBV7-9 with TRBJ2-2, with 9 bases lining up with TRBD2. Germline V gene data show CDR1 as SEHNR and CDR2 as FQNEAQ (reference sequence). The CDR3 is made up of 15 amino acids. V shed 8 bases, J shed 6 bases, and the junction held 10 bases outside the gene matches. The CDR3 DNA follows: TGTGCCAGCGGAGATAGCGGGAGTGGGTCCGGGGAGCTGTTTTTT. Residues: CASGDSGSGSGELFF.

The chain links TRBV28 to TRBJ2-7; D unclear. The V and J ends lost 4 bases and 1 base respectively, with 11 bases between them. The germline CDR1 and CDR2 sequences are MDHEN and SYDVKM. This CDR3 is 14 amino acids long. CDR3 region: CASSSPTLSYEQYF. The CDR3 DNA reads TGTGCCAGCAGTTCCCCGACATTATCCTACGAGCAGTACTTC.

This chain uses TRBV4-2 with TRBJ1-5, with D possibly being TRBD1 (5 bases). The CDR3 contains 18 residues. V lost 0 bases to trimming and J lost 7 bases, with 22 bases between them. The germline V gene encodes CDR1 LGHNA and CDR2 YNFKEQ. CDR3 sequence: CASSQEDRAGGGGQPQHF. The CDR3 DNA reads TGTGCCAGCAGCCAAGAGGACCGGGCGGGGGGAGGTGGACAGCCCCAGCATTTT.

This sequence joins TRBV4-1 and TRBJ1-1; the match to TRBD1 covers 9 bases. Trimming cost V 0 bases and J 9 bases; bases outside gene matches: 5. Germline CDR1 is MGHRA and CDR2 is YSYEKL. There are 14 residues in the CDR3. The CDR3 nucleotides are TGCGCCAGCAGCCAAGATCGGGGGACAGGGAAAGCTTTCTTT. Translation: CASSQDRGTGKAFF.

The genes are TRBV7-9 and TRBJ1-1; 9 bases match TRBD1. CDR3 length: 16 residues. V shed 7 bases, J shed 4 bases, and the junction held 13 bases outside the gene matches. Germline loops: CDR1 SEHNR, CDR2 FQNEAQ (reference sequence). CDR3 in amino acids: CASTPTGGLLGTEAFF. Written as DNA, the CDR3 is TGTGCCAGCACCCCGACAGGGGGGCTCTTGGGCACTGAAGCTTTCTTT.

This chain joins TRBV2 and TRBJ2-7; unclear D gene. The germline V gene has CDR1 SNHLY and CDR2 FYNNEI. V lost 6 bases to trimming and J lost 4 bases, with 7 bases between them. This CDR3 is built from 11 residues. The chain's CDR3 is CASRKTYEQYF. DNA of the CDR3: TGTGCCAGCAGAAAGACATACGAGCAGTACTTC.

The rearrangement links TRBV4-1 to TRBJ1-3; D may be TRBD1 (5 bases). Trimming cost V 2 bases and J 0 bases, with 8 bases left between them. Germline V gives CDR1 MGHRA, CDR2 YSYEKL. This CDR3 comprises 15 residues. In DNA, the CDR3 is TGCGCCAGCAGCCAACCTACAGGCTCTGGAAACACCATATATTTT. Encoded protein: CASSQPTGSGNTIYF.

The chain recombines TRBV28 with TRBJ1-4; D perhaps matches TRBD1 (6 bases). Trimming removed 6 bases at V and 8 bases at J, with 16 bases between. This CDR3 has 14 residues. CDR1 is MDHEN and CDR2 is SYDVKM in the germline V gene. CDR3 protein: CASRKQGRGEKLFF. The DNA of the CDR3 is TGTGCCAGCAGGAAACAGGGACGGGGAGAAAAACTGTTTTTT.

The CDR3 DNA reads as TGTGCCAGCAGTACAGGGGGCCTTAACACTGAAGCTTTCTTT. Its protein product is CASSTGGLNTEAFF. J is TRBJ1-1 and V is TRBV6-6, with 9 nucleotides matching TRBD1. Trimming took 5 bases from V and 2 from J; bases not matched to a gene: 3. The CDR3 is made up of 14 amino acids. Germline V gives CDR1 MNHNY, CDR2 SVGAGI (reference sequence).

The rearrangement links TRBV29-1 to TRBJ2-7, with 7 bases that match TRBD2. This CDR3 is 15 amino acids long. V shed 2 bases, J shed 0 bases, and the junction held 7 bases outside the gene matches. Germline loops: CDR1 SQVTM, CDR2 ANQGSEA. The CDR3 DNA reads TGCAGCGTTGAATTCGGTGCGGGGGACTCCTACGAGCAGTACTTC. Its translation: CSVEFGAGDSYEQYF.

J is TRBJ2-5 and V is TRBV5-1; 9 nucleotides line up with TRBD2. The germline gives CDR1 SGHRS, CDR2 YFSETQ. The J segment lost 5 bases and the V segment lost 2 bases, leaving 10 bases of the junction unmatched. There are 16 residues in the CDR3. The CDR3 DNA is TGCGCCAGCAGCTTAATGACTAGCGGCCCGCTGGAGACCCAGTACTTC. It specifies CASSLMTSGPLETQYF.

This rearrangement joins TRBV25-1 to TRBJ2-7; no reliable D call. The CDR3 is 10 amino acids. Germline CDR1 and CDR2: MGHDK and SYGVNS. With 10 bases removed from V and 2 bases from J, the gap between germline ends came to 6 bases. CDR3 sequence reads: CAISPYEQYF. The CDR3 bases are TGTGCCATAAGCCCCTACGAGCAGTACTTC.

The chain recombines TRBV5-4 with TRBJ1-1; TRBD1 agrees at 7 bases. V lost 3 bases and J lost 3; bases outside the gene matches: 5. Germline V lookup: CDR1 SGHNT, CDR2 YYREEE (reference sequence). The CDR3 has 14 amino acids. CDR3 amino acids: CASSSGQDHTEAFF. CDR3 nucleotides: TGTGCCAGCAGCTCAGGACAGGACCACACTGAAGCTTTCTTT.

V is TRBV4-3 and J is TRBJ2-3; D is uncertain. Germline CDR1 and CDR2: LGHNA and YSLEER. There are 18 residues in the CDR3. V was clipped by 4 bases and J by 2 bases, with 22 bases between them. The CDR3 loop reads CASSPKTLGGLFTDTQYF. CDR3 bases: TGCGCCAGCAGCCCTAAAACCCTCGGCGGCCTCTTCACAGATACGCAGTATTTT.

V usage is TRBV14 and J usage is TRBJ2-1; 7 bases match TRBD2. The CDR3 totals 15 residues. CDR1 is SGHDN and CDR2 is FVKESK in the germline V gene. The trim removed 4 bases at V and 2 bases at J, leaving 5 bases unmatched. CDR3 amino acids: CASSRLTSAYNEQFF. CDR3 nucleotides: TGTGCCAGCAGCCGACTTACTAGCGCCTACAATGAGCAGTTCTTC.

The genes are TRBV28 and TRBJ1-6; TRBD1 matches at 8 bases. The CDR3 has 18 residues. Germline V gene data show CDR1 as MDHEN and CDR2 as SYDVKM. Unmatched junction bases numbered 21, after V lost 7 bases and J lost 10 bases. CDR3 amino acids: CASTSAGQGFWGESPLHF. In DNA form, the CDR3 reads TGTGCCAGCACCTCTGCCGGACAGGGATTTTGGGGCGAATCACCCCTCCACTTT.

The chain carries TRBV7-3 and TRBJ2-1; D perhaps matches TRBD2 (5 bases). The CDR3 has 13 residues. V gave up 5 bases and J gave up 4 bases, with 9 bases separating them. Germline loops: CDR1 SGHTA, CDR2 FQGTGA. The CDR3 coding sequence is TGTGCCAGCAGCCCGCGACTATACAATGAGCAGTTCTTC. The encoded protein is CASSPRLYNEQFF.

This chain joins TRBV29-1 and TRBJ2-1, with TRBD2 identical over 8 bases. Germline trimming cut 5 bases from V and 5 bases from J; bases unmatched to any gene: 8. Germline V gives CDR1 SQVTM, CDR2 ANQGSEA. CDR3 length: 14 amino acids. The CDR3: CSVPRSGNNNEQFF. Here the CDR3 DNA reads TGCAGCGTTCCCCGTAGCGGGAATAACAATGAGCAGTTCTTC.

The chain has TRBV28 and TRBJ2-1; D perhaps matches TRBD1 (7 bases). Looked up from germline, CDR1 is MDHEN and CDR2 is SYDVKM. CDR3 length: 16 amino acids. Trimming shortened V by 5 bases and J by 7 bases, and 21 bases separated the two germline ends. In nucleotides, the CDR3 is TGTGCCAGCAGTCACTCTGGGGGGCAGGGGGGTAATGAGCAGTTCTTC. It is translated as CASSHSGGQGGNEQFF. Drawing the rest from reference TRBV28 and TRBJ2-1, the complete variable domain is DVKVTQSSRYLVKRTGEKVFLECVQDMDHENMFWYRQDPGLGLRLIYFSYDVKMKEKGDIPEGYSVSREKKERFSLILESASTNQTSMYLCASSHSGGQGGNEQFFGPGTRLTVL.

V and J are TRBV15 and TRBJ2-2; 7 bases match TRBD2. This CDR3 has 18 amino acids. CDR1 is LNHNV and CDR2 is YYDKDF in the germline V gene (reference sequence). With V trimmed by 0 bases and J by 5 bases, 12 bases remained unmatched. The CDR3 DNA follows: TGTGCCACCAGCAGAGATCTCAGGCGGGAGCGAGGAACCGGGGAGCTGTTTTTT. Translated: CATSRDLRRERGTGELFF.

V and J are TRBV6-6 and TRBJ2-7; no reliable D call. The V end lost 4 bases, the J end lost 1 base, and 11 bases lay between the germline ends. CDR3 length equals 14 residues. Germline-derived CDR1 and CDR2 are MNHNY and SVGAGI (reference sequence). The CDR3 nucleotides are TGTGCCAGCAGTTTGTCGGTGAAGTCCTACGAGCAGTACTTC. Translating gives CASSLSVKSYEQYF.

The chain uses TRBV7-9 and TRBJ1-1; 8 bases map to TRBD1. V shed 4 bases, J shed 11 bases, and the junction held 12 bases outside the gene matches. The CDR3 extends over 14 amino acids. The germline V gene encodes CDR1 SEHNR and CDR2 FQNEAQ (reference sequence). CDR3 amino acids: CASSSQIVTGGAFF. CDR3 DNA sequence: TGTGCCAGCAGCTCCCAAATCGTAACAGGGGGTGCTTTCTTT.